This T cell receptor beta chain was retrieved from a study of shared clonotypes between healthy human individuals. This CDR3 region has 17 residues. In germline, CDR1 is SGHAT, CDR2 FQNNGV. J lost 4 bases, V lost 5 bases, and 14 bases had no gene match. CD45RO-negative CD8 cells positively selected for CCR7 made up the naive population, which excluded terminally differentiated effector memory CD45RA+ cells. Note on this clone: No antigen is known for it.

At a deep level, the assay was run. An approximately 200 ng quantity of DNA, roughly 32,000 T cell genomes, went into the sorted-subset replicate PCRs. TCRdb's table, derived via immunoSEQ multiplex PCR, lists solely in-frame clones and lacks some. The data contain some 2.1 million clones, 80% to 95% of them seen just once; the ten biggest clones take up approximately 1.6%. Findings of the study overall: Richness estimates generally favored naive over memory subsets.

The source of this sequence is a man aged 18-30 years in good health. Some clones in this sample may be carry-over from other donors' samples. V is TRBV11-2 and J is TRBJ2-1, with 7 bases matching TRBD1. Specimen: naive CD8+ T cells from PBMCs. The chain's CDR3 is CASSNRDRTTKYNEQFF. The CDR3 DNA is TGTGCCAGCAGCAACCGGGACAGAACTACGAAGTACAATGAGCAGTTCTTC.